This T cell receptor (beta chain) was documented in a study of blood T cell repertoires in COVID-19. Turning to the study itself: Samples representing acute and convalescent COVID-19 were sourced from the United States, Italy and Spain.

Under the authors' procedure: It was from reference gene primer amplification that nucleated cell counts were estimated. Repertoires were generated with immunoSEQ multiplex PCR, while TCRdb's copy carries only in-frame clones and drops some. V, J and clone size are those of that table, while D and trimming were read from the DNA. The table includes some 390,000 clones, around 90% detected once. After removal of 5 bases from V and 7 bases from J, the junction contained 10 bases not matched to a gene. CDR1 SGHAT and CDR2 FQNNGV come from the germline V gene. The CDR3 consists of 16 residues. Sequencing used peripheral blood. The chain links TRBV11-2 to TRBJ2-5; TRBD2 matches at 13 bases. The source of this sequence is a human donor in a cohort sampled during active COVID-19. The CDR3: CASSPRTSGGLVTQYF. DNA of the CDR3: TGTGCCAGCAGCCCAAGGACTAGCGGGGGATTGGTGACCCAGTACTTC.